These T cell receptor beta chains were read from a single sample in a study of blood T cell repertoires in COVID-19. Method: immunoSEQ multiplex PCR; TCRdb's copy keeps in-frame clones and lacks some. Of around 230,000 clones listed, roughly 87% are singletons. The material sequenced was peripheral blood. The receptors derive from a man between 60 and 75 years old who had recovered from COVID-19. The CDR3 runs from the conserved cysteine through the conserved F or W. A D gene is named only where the DNA matches it firmly. Clone size is not always given. Where it is, it says once, few, many or a class for expanded clones.

DNA	CDR3	V	size	length	D	J
TGTGCCAGCAGCCCTCCTGGGACTAGCGGGGGGGTTAGTCGGTTCTTC	CASSPPGTSGGVSRFF	TRBV11-2	once	16	TRBD2	TRBJ2-1
TGTGCCGGCCAATTGCCCACCGACACTGAAGCTTTCTTT	CAGQLPTDTEAFF	TRBV7-9	-	13	-	TRBJ1-1
TGTGCCAGCAGTCTAAAAGACTCGGGTGGCTACACCTTC	CASSLKDSGGYTF	TRBV6-6	-	13	-	TRBJ1-2
TGTGCCAGCAGCTACACAGGGGGCAGCAATCAGCCCCAGCATTTT	CASSYTGGSNQPQHF	TRBV9	-	15	TRBD1	TRBJ1-5
TGCGCCAGCAGCTTGACTGTTTCCTACGAGCAGTACTTC	CASSLTVSYEQYF	TRBV5-1	-	13	-	TRBJ2-7
TGTGCCAGCAGTTATAAACTAGCGGGGGTTACAGATACGCAGTATTTT	CASSYKLAGVTDTQYF	TRBV6-5	-	16	TRBD2	TRBJ2-3
TGTGCCAGCAGCCCAGACAGGGGCAACACCGGGGAGCTGTTTTTT	CASSPDRGNTGELFF	TRBV28	-	15	TRBD1	TRBJ2-2
TGTGCCATCGGAGCTACTAGTACGTCCGGGGAGCTGTTTTTT	CAIGATSTSGELFF	TRBV10-3	-	14	-	TRBJ2-2
TGCGCCAGCAGCTTGCCTAGCGGGGGGGCCTCCTTCTACGAGCAGTACTTC	CASSLPSGGASFYEQYF	TRBV5-1	-	17	TRBD2	TRBJ2-7
TGTGCTAGTGGGGACAGGGGGGCTAGCTCTGGGGCCAACGTCCTGACTTTC	CASGDRGASSGANVLTF	TRBV12-5	-	17	TRBD1	TRBJ2-6
TGTGCCAGCAGCGCGTACAGGGTTGGGACCAAAAACATTCAGTACTTC	CASSAYRVGTKNIQYF	TRBV21-1	-	16	-	TRBJ2-4
TGTGCCAGTAGTATACAGTTGGAGCTGTTTTTT	CASSIQLELFF	TRBV19	-	11	-	TRBJ2-2
TGTGCTAGTGGTATAGGGACAGGGGGCCAAGAGACCCAGTACTTC	CASGIGTGGQETQYF	TRBV12-5	-	15	TRBD1	TRBJ2-5
TGTGCCAGCAGTCAAAGCGGGGGGGCGGGTGAGCAGTTCTTC	CASSQSGGAGEQFF	TRBV6-5	-	14	TRBD2	TRBJ2-1
TGTGCCAGCAGAAGAACAGGGAGTCAGCCCCAGCATTTT	CASRRTGSQPQHF	TRBV6-5	-	13	-	TRBJ1-5
TGTGCCAGCAGTTACTCTCGGGACAGGGCTAACTATGGCTACACCTTC	CASSYSRDRANYGYTF	TRBV6-5	-	16	TRBD1	TRBJ1-2
TGTGCCAGCAGCCCTAGGACAGGGGATGGAAACACCATATATTTT	CASSPRTGDGNTIYF	TRBV11-3	-	15	TRBD1	TRBJ1-3
TGTGCCAGCAGAAGGAGCGAGGACTATGGCTACACCTTC	CASRRSEDYGYTF	TRBV27	-	13	-	TRBJ1-2
TGCAGCGTTGCTAGCACCACAGATACGCAGTATTTT	CSVASTTDTQYF	TRBV29-1	-	12	-	TRBJ2-3
TGTGCCAGCAGTCCCCCTAAGCCCTACGAGCAGTACTTC	CASSPPKPYEQYF	TRBV28	-	13	-	TRBJ2-7
TGTGCCAGCAGTAGGGACAGGGGACCCAACTATGGCTACACCTTC	CASSRDRGPNYGYTF	TRBV6-5	-	15	TRBD1	TRBJ1-2
TGTGCCAGCAGCAAAGTAAGATCAGGATACTACGAGCAGTACTTC	CASSKVRSGYYEQYF	TRBV21-1	-	15	-	TRBJ2-7
TGTGCCAGTAATCCCGGACTAGCGGGGGGAATAGGGCGAGAAGAGACCCAGTACTTC	CASNPGLAGGIGREETQYF	TRBV19	-	19	TRBD2	TRBJ2-5
TGCGCCAGCAGGACGGGACAGGGAAACGAAAAACTGTTTTTT	CASRTGQGNEKLFF	TRBV5-1	-	14	TRBD1	TRBJ1-4
TGTGCCAGCAGCCGGGACAGGGGGAAGGGTGAAGCTTTCTTT	CASSRDRGKGEAFF	TRBV7-2	-	14	TRBD1	TRBJ1-1
TGTGCCAGCAGCCTTGACAGGGGGCTACCCCAGCATTTT	CASSLDRGLPQHF	TRBV12-3/TRBV12-4	-	13	TRBD1	TRBJ1-5
TGTGCCAGCTCATTTCGGTCCCTCAGGGGGTATGATTCACCCCTCCACTTT	CASSFRSLRGYDSPLHF	TRBV18	-	17	TRBD1	TRBJ1-6
TGTGCCAGCAGTTTCTTTAGCAATCAGCCCCAGCATTTT	CASSFFSNQPQHF	TRBV27	few	13	-	TRBJ1-5